A single TCR beta chain is shown here with its context. These data originate in a study of blood T cell repertoires in COVID-19. Some clones are missing from TCRdb's copy, which holds only in-frame ones; the method was immunoSEQ multiplex PCR. The table records approximately 71,000 clones, less than 80% of them present only once. The CDR3 extends over 18 amino acids. The V gene end was trimmed by 6 bases and the J gene end by 0 bases; junction bases not matched to a gene: 11. Germline CDR1 reads SGHTA; CDR2 reads FQGTGA. The sequence was obtained from a man in his sixties with active or convalescent COVID-19. The chain links TRBV7-3 to TRBJ1-1; 12 nucleotides line up with TRBD1. Material: peripheral blood. The CDR3 DNA follows: TGTGCCAGCAGACAGACCGGGACAGGGGGCGCGGTGAACACTGAAGCTTTCTTT. Its protein product is CASRQTGTGGAVNTEAFF.